The clone carrying this T cell receptor beta chain has only a few counts. Antigen unknown. Sequenced material consisted of expressed TCRB transcripts (all of the isolated RNA was reverse transcribed). Sequencing was performed with immunoSEQ multiplex PCR; in TCRdb, only in-frame clones are kept and a portion is missing. The data show approximately 470,000 clones, roughly 30% seen once. Germline CDR1 and CDR2: SGDLS and YYNGEE. The CDR3 is 14 residues long. V lost 0 bases and J lost 4, with 10 bases in between. This sample is part of a study of beta chain features in type 1 diabetes. General observations from the study: Sequencing from cDNA could over-represent high-TCR-expressing cells.

This TCR was sampled from a man aged 18-30 years in good health. The chain employs TRBV9 and TRBJ1-2, with no clear D. The sequenced sample was naive CD4+ T cells from blood. The CDR3 DNA follows: TGTGCCAGCAGCGTAGTTCCGGGAGGCTATGGCTACACCTTC. Protein sequence: CASSVVPGGYGYTF.